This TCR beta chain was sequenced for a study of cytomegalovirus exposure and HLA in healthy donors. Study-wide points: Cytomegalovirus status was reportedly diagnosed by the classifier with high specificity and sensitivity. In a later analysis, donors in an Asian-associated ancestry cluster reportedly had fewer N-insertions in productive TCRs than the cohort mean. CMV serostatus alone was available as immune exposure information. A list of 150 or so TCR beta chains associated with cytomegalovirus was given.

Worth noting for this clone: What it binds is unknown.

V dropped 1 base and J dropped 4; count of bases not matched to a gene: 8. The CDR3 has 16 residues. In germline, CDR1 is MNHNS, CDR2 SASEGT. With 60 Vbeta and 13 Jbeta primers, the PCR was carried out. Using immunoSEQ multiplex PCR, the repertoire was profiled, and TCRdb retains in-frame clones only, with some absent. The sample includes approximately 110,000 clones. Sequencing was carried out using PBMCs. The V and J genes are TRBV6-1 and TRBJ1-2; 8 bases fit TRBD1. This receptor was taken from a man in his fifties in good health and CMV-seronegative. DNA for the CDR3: TGTGCCAGCAGTGAAGGTCCCGGGACAGGTTCCTATGGCTACACCTTC. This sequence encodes CASSEGPGTGSYGYTF.